This entry lists 23 T cell receptor beta chains sequenced from one sample in a study of blood T cell repertoires in COVID-19. Here immunoSEQ multiplex PCR was the method, and the copy in TCRdb shows in-frame clones only, minus some. Among around 100,000 clones listed, over 75% were seen once. The sequencing input was peripheral blood. These receptors were collected from a man aged 65-85 years with active or convalescent COVID-19.

The chain has TRBV6-6 and TRBJ1-6, with D possibly being TRBD1 (5 bases). The germline V gene encodes CDR1 MNHNY and CDR2 SVGAGI (reference sequence). V was trimmed by 4 bases and J by 8 bases, leaving 9 bases between them. The CDR3 is made up of 13 amino acids. Here the CDR3 DNA reads TGTGCCAGCAGTTCGGGGGAGGATTCACCCCTCCACTTT. Its protein product is CASSSGEDSPLHF.

On this clone itself: Distinct nucleotide sequences in the sample also encode this CDR3. The chain has TRBV5-1 and TRBJ1-5, with a tentative D call TRBD1 (5 bases). Between the trimmed V and J ends, which lost 1 base and 5 bases, there was a span of 7 bases. This CDR3 region has 13 residues. Germline lookup yields CDR1 SGHRS and CDR2 YFSETQ. CDR3: CASSLQGDQPQHF. In nucleotides, the CDR3 is TGCGCCAGCAGCTTGCAAGGGGATCAGCCCCAGCATTTT.

This clone has only one observation. The chain joins TRBV24-1 to TRBJ1-4, with 7 bases fitting TRBD1. The CDR3 length is 12 residues. Trimming removed 8 bases from V and 7 bases from J; junction bases left unmatched: 3. In germline, CDR1 is KGHDR, CDR2 SFDVKD. The chain's CDR3 is CATTRGSEKLFF. The CDR3 DNA is TGTGCCACCACCAGGGGGAGTGAAAAACTGTTTTTT.

The chain is built from TRBV2 and TRBJ1-1, with 8 bases matching TRBD1. The junction had 4 bases not matched to a gene; V was cut back by 4 bases and J by 3 bases. CDR1 and CDR2 (germline): SNHLY, FYNNEI. The CDR3 has 14 amino acids. CDR3 sequence reads: CASSGQGRDTEAFF. The DNA of the CDR3 is TGTGCCAGCAGTGGACAGGGGAGGGACACTGAAGCTTTCTTT.

In nucleotides, the CDR3 is TGTGCCAGCAGCCCGGGACATCTAGGGAACACCATATATTTT. Protein sequence: CASSPGHLGNTIYF. The chain is built from TRBV7-9 and TRBJ1-3; maybe TRBD1 (6 bases). The germline CDR1 and CDR2 sequences are SEHNR and FQNEAQ (reference sequence). The CDR3 is 14 amino acids. The ends were cut back, 5 bases at V and 7 bases at J, with 15 bases in the middle.

The rearrangement links TRBV19 to TRBJ2-2; no definite D call. Trimming left V 3 bases short and J 6 bases short, with 11 bases between. This CDR3 is built from 14 residues. Germline V CDR1 and CDR2: LNHDA, SQIVND (reference sequence). DNA for the CDR3: TGTGCCAGTAGTATGGCCACGCCAGCCGGGGAGCTGTTTTTT. Translated, it gives CASSMATPAGELFF.

Written as DNA, the CDR3 is TGTGCCAGCTCACCGCCCGGGACAGGCAAAAACATTCAGTACTTC. This encodes CASSPPGTGKNIQYF. The rearrangement uses TRBV18 and TRBJ2-4, with 8 bases lining up with TRBD1. The CDR3 length is 15 residues. CDR1 and CDR2 from the germline V gene are KGHSH and LQKENI. The junction had 4 bases not matched to a gene; V was cut back by 3 bases and J by 3 bases.

The rearrangement uses TRBV18 and TRBJ2-2; D gene ambiguous. The CDR3 runs to 14 residues. Germline V gene lookup returns CDR1 KGHSH and CDR2 LQKENI. The V end was cut by 7 bases, the J end by 4 bases, with 13 bases between. CDR3 in DNA: TGTGCCAGCTTCATGGAGATCAGCACCGGGGAGCTGTTTTTT. This sequence encodes CASFMEISTGELFF.

The J gene is TRBJ2-6, the V gene TRBV20-1; tentative D call: TRBD2 (6 bases). CDR1 and CDR2 from the germline V gene are DFQATT and SNEGSKA (reference sequence). V was pared by 3 bases and J by 0 bases, with 9 bases between. This CDR3 is built from 15 residues. The CDR3: CSASGGSSGANVLTF. DNA of the CDR3: TGCAGTGCTAGTGGAGGGAGCTCTGGGGCCAACGTCCTGACTTTC.

The chain is built from TRBV19 and TRBJ1-6, with D unresolved. The CDR3 contains 14 residues. The ends were cut back, 3 bases at V and 6 bases at J, with 9 bases in the middle. Germline CDR1 and CDR2: LNHDA and SQIVND (reference sequence). CDR3 loop: CASSIMSINSPLHF. CDR3 DNA sequence: TGTGCCAGTAGTATTATGTCTATTAATTCACCCCTCCACTTT.

The chain's CDR3 is CASTQGEGFDEQFF. The CDR3 nucleotides are TGTGCCAGCACCCAAGGGGAGGGGTTCGATGAGCAGTTCTTC. V usage is TRBV6-6 and J usage is TRBJ2-1, with 7 bases that match TRBD2. In germline, CDR1 is MNHNY, CDR2 SVGAGI (reference sequence). The J segment lost 8 bases and the V segment lost 7 bases, leaving 11 bases of the junction unmatched. This CDR3 has 14 residues.

The chain carries TRBV7-2 and TRBJ2-3, with TRBD1 as a possible D gene (5 bases). V gave up 1 base and J gave up 5 bases, with 10 bases separating them. CDR3 length: 14 residues. Germline V CDR1 and CDR2: SGHTA, FQGNSA. The CDR3 DNA follows: TGTGCCAGCAGCTTAGAAGGGGATGTAGATACGCAGTATTTT. Translation gives CASSLEGDVDTQYF.

The rearrangement joins TRBV24-1 to TRBJ1-2; 7 bases match TRBD1. The CDR3 is 16 residues long. Germline values: CDR1 KGHDR, CDR2 SFDVKD. Trimming removed 4 bases from V and 5 bases from J; junction bases left unmatched: 12. The DNA for the CDR3 is TGTGCCACCAGTGACTCCTCGACCGGGACAGTGTATGGCTACACCTTC. Its translation is CATSDSSTGTVYGYTF.

The chain joins TRBV10-3 to TRBJ1-2, with D uncertain. Trimming removed 3 bases from V and 5 bases from J, with 7 bases in between. This CDR3 has 12 residues. Germline V gene data show CDR1 as ENHRY and CDR2 as SYGVKD. The CDR3 loop is CAISDTEYGYTF. The CDR3 nucleotides read TGTGCCATCAGTGACACAGAGTATGGCTACACCTTC.

The CDR3: CASSGGLAGVGEQFF. The CDR3, as DNA: TGTGCCAGCAGTGGGGGACTAGCGGGAGTTGGCGAGCAGTTCTTC. The chain employs TRBV6-4 and TRBJ2-1; 14 bases line up with TRBD2. Germline V gene data show CDR1 as MRHNA and CDR2 as SNTAGT. V trimming: 4 bases; J trimming: 10 bases; junction bases outside the gene matches: 6. The CDR3 contains 15 residues.

On this clone itself: A read error may produce the germline difference seen at one junction end. The CDR3 DNA reads as TGTGCCTGGAGTCGGGACATGCTGTTCTTC. Translated, it gives CAWSRDMLFF. The chain joins TRBV30 to TRBJ2-7; a possible D gene is TRBD1 (6 bases). This CDR3 has 10 residues. Germline-derived CDR1 and CDR2 are GTSNPN and SVGIG (reference sequence).

The chain joins TRBV18 to TRBJ2-5; D unresolved. Germline assignment: CDR1 KGHSH and CDR2 LQKENI. The CDR3 consists of 12 residues. Trimming removed 0 bases from V and 5 bases from J, with 4 bases in between. CDR3 protein: CASSPPEETQYF. Written as DNA, the CDR3 is TGTGCCAGCTCACCACCGGAGGAGACCCAGTACTTC. The full variable domain, in which reference TRBV18 and TRBJ2-5 provide the parts outside the CDR3, is NAGVMQNPRHLVRRRGQEARLRCSPMKGHSHVYWYRQLPEEGLKFMVYLQKENIIDESGMPKERFSAEFPKEGPSILRIQQVVRGDSAAYFCASSPPEETQYFGPGTRLLVL.

CDR3 sequence: CASSLAAGASYNEQFF. CDR3 sequence (DNA): TGCGCCAGCAGCTTGGCCGCGGGGGCTTCCTACAATGAGCAGTTCTTC. J is TRBJ2-1 and V is TRBV5-1, with a possible D match to TRBD2 (7 bases). This CDR3 region has 16 residues. CDR1 and CDR2 (germline): SGHRS, YFSETQ. V was clipped by 0 bases and J by 1 base, with 11 bases between them.

The chain uses TRBV29-1 and TRBJ2-1, with 10 bases identical to TRBD1. Losses at the gene ends were 6 bases for V and 7 bases for J; bases not matched to a gene: 9. This CDR3 comprises 14 residues. Germline values: CDR1 SQVTM, CDR2 ANQGSEA. In DNA, the CDR3 is TGCAGCGTGCCGGGACAGGGGAGTAGGAATGAGCAGTTCTTC. Its translation: CSVPGQGSRNEQFF.

This clone has only a few counts. The chain uses TRBV5-1 and TRBJ1-1, with 9 bases that match TRBD1. This CDR3 is built from 15 residues. Germline trimming cut 4 bases from V and 0 bases from J; bases unmatched to any gene: 4. Germline-derived CDR1 and CDR2 are SGHRS and YFSETQ. CDR3 sequence reads: CASSGGQGVNTEAFF. The DNA for the CDR3 is TGCGCCAGCAGCGGGGGACAGGGCGTGAACACTGAAGCTTTCTTT.

The chain carries TRBV9 and TRBJ2-5, with 12 bases fitting TRBD1. This CDR3 comprises 16 residues. V dropped 4 bases and J dropped 5; count of bases not matched to a gene: 9. The germline V gene has CDR1 SGDLS and CDR2 YYNGEE. CDR3: CASSHSGTGGAETQYF. The CDR3 region has the DNA TGTGCCAGCAGCCACTCAGGGACAGGGGGCGCGGAGACCCAGTACTTC. The full variable domain, rest sourced from reference TRBV9 and TRBJ2-5, is DSGVTQTPKHLITATGQRVTLRCSPRSGDLSVYWYQQSLDQGLQFLIQYYNGEERAKGNILERFSAQQFPDLHSELNLSSLELGDSALYFCASSHSGTGGAETQYFGPGTRLLVL.

The V and J genes are TRBV18 and TRBJ2-2; a weak D match, TRBD2 (5 bases). The length of the CDR3 is 14 residues. The germline V gene encodes CDR1 KGHSH and CDR2 LQKENI. Trimming removed 1 base at V and 7 bases at J, with 10 bases between. CDR3 nucleotides: TGTGCCAGCTCACCACTCCCGGGAAACGGGGAGCTGTTTTTT. Amino acids: CASSPLPGNGELFF. The complete variable domain, with remaining parts taken from reference TRBV18 and TRBJ2-2, reads NAGVMQNPRHLVRRRGQEARLRCSPMKGHSHVYWYRQLPEEGLKFMVYLQKENIIDESGMPKERFSAEFPKEGPSILRIQQVVRGDSAAYFCASSPLPGNGELFFGEGSRLTVL.

V and J are TRBV10-3 and TRBJ1-4; 10 nucleotides align to TRBD1. Germline V gene sequence: CDR1 ENHRY, CDR2 SYGVKD. The V gene end was trimmed by 3 bases and the J gene end by 13 bases; junction bases not matched to a gene: 2. This CDR3 has 12 residues. CDR3 bases: TGTGCCATCAGTGAAGACAGGGGGCGACTGTTTTTT. Protein product: CAISEDRGRLFF.